A single sample gave rise to the 30 T cell receptor beta chains below, sequenced in a study of post-analysis software for immune sequencing data. The antigens of these receptors remain unknown. General study results and limits: In patients, five or six TRBV segments were more frequent than in controls, with TRBV5-6, TRBV5-1 and TRBV20-1 among them.

Researchers reported that TCR beta cDNA libraries carried unique molecular identifiers. A single record per CDR3 protein comes from TCRdb applying MiXCR to the PCR reads. The table has around 770,000 distinct CDR3 sequences, about 45% seen once. The specimen was blood. These receptors were taken from a girl between 10 and 17 years old with multiple sclerosis.

This clonotype was seen a handful of times. The rearrangement uses TRBV7-9 and TRBJ2-3, with 7 bases that match TRBD2. Germline CDR1 SEHNR, CDR2 FQNEAQ (reference sequence). This CDR3 is built from 18 residues. The V and J ends lost 5 bases and 0 bases, in that order; junction bases with no gene match: 14. DNA for the CDR3: TGTGCCAGCAGCCCCTACGCTAGCGGTACCCCTAGCACAGATACGCAGTATTTT. The encoded protein is CASSPYASGTPSTDTQYF.

The chain couples TRBV7-9 to TRBJ2-6; TRBD2 matches 8 bases. The CDR3 totals 18 residues. The V gene's germline CDR1 is SEHNR and CDR2 FQNEAQ (reference sequence). After removal of 6 bases from V and 0 bases from J, the junction contained 10 bases not matched to a gene. The CDR3 nucleotides read TGTGCCAGCAGGCCGCCTAGCGGGCCGACCTCTGGGGCCAACGTCCTGACTTTC. Amino acids: CASRPPSGPTSGANVLTF.

This clonotype turned up a few times. The gene calls are TRBV6-2 or TRBV6-3 and TRBJ2-7, with D perhaps TRBD2 (8 bases). The assigned J gene may be wrong: the sequence end matches TRBJ2-5 better. CDR1 MNHEY and CDR2 SVGEGT come from the germline V gene. This CDR3 is 14 amino acids long. CDR3 in DNA: TGTGCCAGCGCCGGGAGGGACAGAAAAGAGACCCAGTACTTC. Translating gives CASAGRDRKETQYF.

This clonotype was recorded many times. The CDR3 loop reads CASSPQGHGYTF. The DNA for the CDR3 is TGTGCCAGCAGTCCACAGGGCCATGGCTACACCTTC. The V call is TRBV6-1, the J call TRBJ1-2; a possible D gene is TRBD1 (6 bases). CDR3 length: 12 residues. V was shortened by 5 bases and J by 6 bases, with 10 bases between the two germline ends. Germline-derived CDR1 and CDR2 are MNHNS and SASEGT.

The table lists this clonotype with a count of one. This chain joins TRBV7-2 and TRBJ2-1; D is undetermined. Between the trimmed V and J ends, which lost 5 bases and 4 bases, there was a span of 15 bases. Germline V gene lookup returns CDR1 SGHTA and CDR2 FQGNSA. The CDR3 has 15 residues. CDR3 in DNA: TGTGCCAGCAGCCAGAGTGTAACCCCGTACAATGAGCAGTTCTTC. Protein sequence: CASSQSVTPYNEQFF.

J is TRBJ1-4 and V is TRBV20-1; a weak D match, TRBD1 (5 bases). Germline V lookup: CDR1 DFQATT, CDR2 SNEGSKA (reference sequence). V lost 3 bases to trimming and J lost 7 bases, with 9 bases between them. This CDR3 region has 12 residues. The CDR3 protein is CSASPGTEKLFF. In DNA, the CDR3 is TGCAGTGCTAGCCCGGGGACTGAAAAACTGTTTTTT.

This clonotype was seen once. The chain joins TRBV10-3 to TRBJ2-7; 8 bases match TRBD1. This CDR3 region has 18 residues. The J segment lost 7 bases and the V segment lost 8 bases, leaving 25 bases of the junction unmatched. CDR1 and CDR2 from the germline V gene are ENHRY and SYGVKD. CDR3 DNA: TGTGCCATCCCATCCGATAAAGACAGGGGCCGAGGGAGGTTTGAGCAGTACTTC. It specifies CAIPSDKDRGRGRFEQYF.

This clonotype was seen only a few times. The chain is built from TRBV29-1 and TRBJ2-6; no clear D. The CDR3 runs to 18 residues. V was pared by 7 bases and J by 0 bases, with 22 bases between. From germline, CDR1 is SQVTM and CDR2 ANQGSEA. CDR3 coding DNA: TGCAGCGCCCTGGTGGGGTCAGAACAAAGCTCTGGGGCCAACGTCCTGACTTTC. Translated: CSALVGSEQSSGANVLTF.

This clonotype was found a few times. This rearrangement joins TRBV10-3 to TRBJ2-7; a possible D gene is TRBD2 (6 bases). The length of the CDR3 is 15 residues. Trimming left V 2 bases short and J 5 bases short, with 16 bases between. Germline CDR1 and CDR2: ENHRY and SYGVKD. This CDR3 is CAISERRGKLDEQYF. The DNA of the CDR3 is TGTGCCATCAGTGAGAGGCGGGGAAAGTTGGACGAGCAGTACTTC.

The genes are TRBV10-3 and TRBJ1-2; 9 nucleotides align to TRBD1. Germline loops: CDR1 ENHRY, CDR2 SYGVKD. The CDR3 extends over 13 amino acids. Trimming removed 7 bases from V and 5 bases from J; junction bases left unmatched: 5. The CDR3 reads CAITEGQGYGYTF. DNA of the CDR3: TGTGCCATCACCGAAGGACAGGGGTATGGCTACACCTTC.

The gene calls are TRBV7-3 and TRBJ1-2; tentative D call: TRBD1 (6 bases). This CDR3 comprises 13 residues. Germline V lookup: CDR1 SGHTA, CDR2 FQGTGA. Trimming took off 5 bases at V and 10 bases at J, with 17 bases between the two ends. CDR3 loop: CASSATGSGDYTF. The CDR3 DNA follows: TGTGCCAGCAGCGCGACAGGCTCAGGCGACTACACCTTC.

The V gene is TRBV12-3 or TRBV12-4, the J gene TRBJ1-6; D gene unclear. V was cut by 3 bases and J by 6 bases, with 9 bases left in between. The CDR3 consists of 14 residues. DNA of the CDR3: TGTGCCAGCAGTTTCCTCGGATCTAATTCACCCCTCCACTTT. Its translation is CASSFLGSNSPLHF.

The sample holds a few counts of this clonotype. The V call is TRBV29-1, the J call TRBJ1-1, with D unresolved. The CDR3 totals 11 residues. Germline V lookup: CDR1 SQVTM, CDR2 ANQGSEA. Trimming took off 7 bases at V and 3 bases at J, with 9 bases between the two ends. The CDR3 spells CSDLQHTEAFF. CDR3 coding DNA: TGCAGCGACTTACAGCACACTGAAGCTTTCTTT.

The chain links TRBV9 to TRBJ2-1; 10 bases are a match to TRBD2. V was clipped by 3 bases and J by 3 bases; unmatched bases: 3. In germline, CDR1 is SGDLS, CDR2 YYNGEE. The CDR3 contains 15 residues. The CDR3 sequence is CASSDSGRNYNEQFF. The CDR3, as DNA: TGTGCCAGCAGCGATAGCGGGAGGAACTACAATGAGCAGTTCTTC.

A few counts support this clonotype. The V call is TRBV15, the J call TRBJ2-1; D uncertain. The CDR3 covers 14 residues. V lost 3 bases, J lost 8 bases, and 14 bases lay in between. Per the germline V gene, CDR1 is LNHNV and CDR2 is YYDKDF (reference sequence). CDR3 sequence reads: CATSSGPPPDEQFF. CDR3 nucleotides: TGTGCCACCAGCAGTGGTCCACCGCCGGATGAGCAGTTCTTC.

The chain links TRBV7-2 to TRBJ2-3; 8 bases map to TRBD1. CDR3 length: 15 amino acids. The J segment lost 2 bases and the V segment lost 3 bases, leaving 4 bases of the junction unmatched. Germline-derived CDR1 and CDR2 are SGHTA and FQGNSA. The DNA of the CDR3 is TGTGCCAGCAGCTTCGACAGGGGCCCCACAGATACGCAGTATTTT. Encoded protein: CASSFDRGPTDTQYF.

This clonotype was counted a few times. V usage is TRBV6-5 and J usage is TRBJ2-5; D ambiguous. Germline assignment: CDR1 MNHEY and CDR2 SVGAGI. The CDR3 has 13 amino acids. Trimming took 0 bases from V and 5 from J, leaving 7 bases between them. This CDR3 is CASSYSVEETQYF. The CDR3 region has the DNA TGTGCCAGCAGTTACTCGGTCGAGGAGACCCAGTACTTC.

The chain has TRBV4-2 and TRBJ2-1; 7 bases line up with TRBD1. With V trimmed by 4 bases and J by 5 bases, 11 bases remained unmatched. The germline V gene has CDR1 LGHNA and CDR2 YNFKEQ. The CDR3 totals 16 residues. CDR3: CASSRSQGESDNEQFF. CDR3 bases: TGTGCCAGCAGCCGCAGTCAGGGGGAAAGCGACAATGAGCAGTTCTTC.

The chain combines TRBV6-2 or TRBV6-3 with TRBJ2-7; TRBD1 agrees at 8 bases. The CDR3 contains 15 residues. V was clipped by 4 bases and J by 2 bases; unmatched bases: 7. Germline CDR1 is MNHEY and CDR2 is SVGEGT. This chain's CDR3 is CASSSPPGQAYEQYF. The DNA for the CDR3 is TGTGCCAGCAGTTCACCCCCGGGACAGGCCTACGAGCAGTACTTC.

Many counts were recorded for this clonotype. This chain connects TRBV7-2 to TRBJ2-1; D unclear. The CDR3 extends over 13 amino acids. CDR1 is SGHTA, CDR2 FQGNSA, per germline. The ends were cut back, 9 bases at V and 0 bases at J, with 9 bases in the middle. CDR3 sequence: CASSPPSYNEQFF. The CDR3 region has the DNA TGTGCCAGTTCGCCCCCCTCCTACAATGAGCAGTTCTTC.

This clonotype was picked up a small number of times. The V gene is TRBV27, the J gene TRBJ2-4; D gene ambiguous. V was pared by 4 bases and J by 2 bases, with 9 bases between. Germline CDR1 and CDR2: MNHEY and SMNVEV (reference sequence). This CDR3 comprises 14 residues. The CDR3 loop is CASSSQGTKNIQYF. CDR3 nucleotide sequence: TGTGCCAGCAGTTCACAAGGGACCAAAAACATTCAGTACTTC.

The table lists this clonotype with a few counts. The chain carries TRBV12-3 or TRBV12-4 and TRBJ1-2; D is possibly TRBD1 (5 bases). This CDR3 is built from 13 residues. Trimming left V 5 bases short and J 4 bases short, with 11 bases between. The CDR3 DNA follows: TGTGCCAGCAGTCCAGAGACAGCCTATGGCTACACCTTC. This sequence encodes CASSPETAYGYTF.

The chain uses TRBV4-2 and TRBJ2-6; D may be TRBD1 (6 bases). The CDR3 has 18 residues. CDR1 LGHNA and CDR2 YNFKEQ come from the germline V gene. V lost 0 bases, J lost 0 bases, and 12 bases lay in between. CDR3 protein: CASSQDRTANSGANVLTF. The CDR3 DNA reads TGTGCCAGCAGCCAAGACCGGACAGCCAACTCTGGGGCCAACGTCCTGACTTTC.

The chain is built from TRBV5-5 and TRBJ2-1, with D perhaps TRBD2 (5 bases). The end of the DNA fits TRBJ2-7 better, so the J call may be wrong. This CDR3 has 15 amino acids. Germline CDR1 SGHKS, CDR2 YYEKEE (reference sequence). The CDR3 sequence: CASSLSGGVYNEQYF. DNA for the CDR3: TGTGCCAGCAGCTTGAGCGGAGGCGTCTACAATGAGCAGTACTTC.

J is TRBJ1-2 and V is TRBV7-2, with TRBD1 matching 9 bases. Per germline, CDR1 SGHTA and CDR2 FQGNSA. The length of the CDR3 is 14 residues. V lost 4 bases and J lost 6; bases outside the gene matches: 6. CDR3 amino acids: CASSSRDRVDGYTF. The CDR3 DNA sequence: TGTGCCAGCAGCTCCCGGGACAGGGTGGATGGCTACACCTTC.

CDR3 loop: CSGRAETTNEKLFF. CDR3 sequence (DNA): TGCAGTGGGAGGGCAGAAACAACTAATGAAAAACTGTTTTTT. V gene TRBV20-1 combines with J gene TRBJ1-4; D remains unclear. The germline gives CDR1 DFQATT, CDR2 SNEGSKA (reference sequence). This CDR3 has 14 amino acids. Trimming cost V 7 bases and J 0 bases, with 12 bases left between them.

There are a few counts of this clonotype. The CDR3 nucleotides read TGCAGTGCTAAGAAGGTGGGAGCCTACAATGAGCAGTTCTTC. Translated, it gives CSAKKVGAYNEQFF. The chain has TRBV20-1 and TRBJ2-1; TRBD2 is a possible D gene (5 bases). Trimming left V 4 bases short and J 2 bases short, with 12 bases between. From germline, CDR1 is DFQATT and CDR2 SNEGSKA (reference sequence). The CDR3 is made up of 14 amino acids.

The rearrangement uses TRBV29-1 and TRBJ2-3; TRBD2 might be the D (6 bases). Looked up from germline, CDR1 is SQVTM and CDR2 is ANQGSEA. V lost 6 bases, J lost 6 bases, and 19 bases lay in between. This CDR3 is built from 14 residues. This CDR3 is CSVALGGYEDTQYF. The CDR3 nucleotides are TGCAGCGTGGCGTTGGGGGGTTATGAGGATACGCAGTATTTT.

V is TRBV21-1 and J is TRBJ2-5; TRBD2 is the table's D call, not checked against the DNA. TRBV21-1 is a pseudogene locus. This CDR3 contains 16 residues. The CDR3 nucleotides read TGTGCCAGCATCAATAGACTAGCGGGAGTCAGAGAGACCCAGTACTTC. Translation gives CASINRLAGVRETQYF.

The V gene is TRBV6-6, the J gene TRBJ1-5, with 7 bases fitting TRBD1. Germline V lookup: CDR1 MNHNY, CDR2 SVGAGI (reference sequence). This CDR3 has 15 amino acids. V gave up 0 bases and J gave up 3 bases; unmatched junction bases: 2. The CDR3: CASSYSEGANQPQHF. The CDR3 DNA reads TGTGCCAGCAGTTACTCAGAGGGGGCCAATCAGCCCCAGCATTTT.